The 9 T cell receptor beta chains reported below all come from one sample, sequenced in a study of CD8 T cells in Susac syndrome. Random hexamers primed reverse transcription of about 0.5 to 1 ug RNA. Via MiXCR, TCRdb re-called the immunoSEQ multiplex PCR reads, giving one row per CDR3 protein. The sample gives 190,000 or so distinct CDR3 sequences, around 93% of which show up once; approximately 0.075% is in the top ten. Material for sequencing was CD4+ T cells from PBMCs. These receptors all stem from a human donor with multiple sclerosis.

V is TRBV2 and J is TRBJ1-5, with a weak D call TRBD1 (6 bases). The V gene lost 6 bases and the J gene lost 4 bases, with 16 bases spanning the gap. CDR1 is SNHLY and CDR2 is FYNNEI in the germline V gene. CDR3 length: 15 residues. The CDR3 spells CASSAIGQPNQPQHF. For the CDR3, the DNA is TGTGCCAGCAGCGCCATTGGACAGCCAAATCAGCCCCAGCATTTT.

The chain uses TRBV20-1 and TRBJ2-5, with 11 bases aligning to TRBD2. The germline CDR1 and CDR2 sequences are DFQATT and SNEGSKA (reference sequence). The CDR3 length is 15 residues. Losses at the gene ends were 5 bases for V and 0 bases for J; bases not matched to a gene: 5. The CDR3 sequence is CSAVKLAGDQETQYF. For the CDR3, the DNA is TGCAGTGCTGTAAAACTAGCGGGGGACCAAGAGACCCAGTACTTC.

The genes are TRBV29-1 and TRBJ1-1, with 7 bases fitting TRBD1. J lost 4 bases, V lost 5 bases, and 4 bases had no gene match. The CDR3 spans 12 residues. The germline V gene has CDR1 SQVTM and CDR2 ANQGSEA. The CDR3 reads CSVQTGRTEAFF. The CDR3 DNA sequence: TGCAGCGTTCAGACAGGGCGCACTGAAGCTTTCTTT.

This clonotype was seen once. This sequence joins TRBV12-3 or TRBV12-4 and TRBJ1-5; D remains ambiguous. The ends were cut back, 7 bases at V and 2 bases at J, with 12 bases in the middle. CDR3 length: 14 residues. CDR3 nucleotide sequence: TGTGCCAGCACCCTACGGCAGGGCAATCAGCCCCAGCATTTT. It yields the protein CASTLRQGNQPQHF.

The chain combines TRBV15 with TRBJ2-3; either TRBD1 or TRBD2 may supply D (5 bases each). There are 14 residues in the CDR3. CDR1 is LNHNV, CDR2 YYDKDF, per germline (reference sequence). V lost 1 base, J lost 4 bases, and 9 bases lay in between. CDR3 in DNA: TGTGCCACCAGCAGAGGGGGGACCGCAGATACGCAGTATTTT. It is translated as CATSRGGTADTQYF.

The chain has TRBV4-2 and TRBJ2-3; D is perhaps TRBD1 or TRBD2 (6 bases each). The germline CDR1 and CDR2 sequences are LGHNA and YNFKEQ. The V and J ends lost 0 bases and 5 bases respectively, with 18 bases between them. The CDR3 spans 17 residues. CDR3 coding DNA: TGTGCCAGCAGCCAAGATCAAGTTGGAGGGGGGTTAGATACGCAGTATTTT. It encodes CASSQDQVGGGLDTQYF.

This clonotype was observed a single time. This chain uses TRBV3-1 with TRBJ2-1; tentative D call: TRBD1 (6 bases). There are 15 residues in the CDR3. Germline V gene lookup returns CDR1 LGHDT and CDR2 YNNKEL (reference sequence). V lost 5 bases and J 3 bases, leaving 14 bases between the germline ends. The chain's CDR3 is CASSVTADSYNEQFF. DNA for the CDR3: TGTGCCAGCAGCGTGACGGCGGACAGCTACAATGAGCAGTTCTTC.

The chain couples TRBV12-3 or TRBV12-4 to TRBJ1-1; D gene ambiguous. The CDR3 has 15 amino acids. Trimming removed 3 bases at V and 1 base at J, with 12 bases between. CDR3 in amino acids: CASSFGVVWNTEAFF. CDR3 nucleotide sequence: TGTGCCAGCAGTTTCGGGGTAGTCTGGAACACTGAAGCTTTCTTT.

In DNA form, the CDR3 reads TGTGCCAGCAGCTTAGATTACAGGAATCAGCCCCAGCATTTT. This sequence encodes CASSLDYRNQPQHF. The chain carries TRBV7-2 and TRBJ1-5; weak D call: TRBD1 (5 bases). This CDR3 is 14 amino acids long. Germline V gene sequence: CDR1 SGHTA, CDR2 FQGNSA. Trimming pared 1 base from V and 4 bases from J, leaving 8 bases between.